The 5 T cell receptor beta chains listed next were all sequenced from one sample in a study. TCRdb re-called the RT-PCR reads through MiXCR, storing one row per CDR3 protein. The repertoire holds about 680,000 distinct CDR3 sequences, with 14% as singletons. The sequenced material came from memory CD4+ T cells from blood. These receptors were taken from a female donor in good health, serving as a healthy control.

The chain uses TRBV13 and TRBJ2-2; D is ambiguous. V was pared by 3 bases and J by 6 bases, with 5 bases between. Germline V gives CDR1 PRHDT, CDR2 FYEKMQ (reference sequence). CDR3 size: 12 residues. CDR3 coding DNA: TGTGCCAGCAGCTTCTATGCCGGGGAGCTGTTTTTT. It specifies CASSFYAGELFF.

This clonotype was detected many times. The DNA of the CDR3 is TGCGCCAGCAGCCTGGTTGGGACCGAAGAGACCCAGTACTTC. Its protein product is CASSLVGTEETQYF. J is TRBJ2-5 and V is TRBV5-1; D is possibly TRBD1 or TRBD2 (5 bases each). The V end lost 4 bases, the J end lost 3 bases, and 13 bases lay between the germline ends. CDR3 size: 14 residues. Germline V CDR1 and CDR2: SGHRS, YFSETQ. The full variable domain, rest sourced from reference TRBV5-1 and TRBJ2-5, is KAGVTQTPRYLIKTRGQQVTLSCSPISGHRSVSWYQQTPGQGLQFLFEYFSETQRNKGNFPGRFSGRQFSNSRSEMNVSTLELGDSALYLCASSLVGTEETQYFGPGTRLLVL.

The V gene is TRBV28, the J gene TRBJ1-1; D ambiguous. Deletions cut 3 bases from V and 3 bases from J, with 11 bases between. CDR3 length: 14 amino acids. Germline-derived CDR1 and CDR2 are MDHEN and SYDVKM. This CDR3 is CASSFYRSDTEAFF. The CDR3 bases are TGTGCCAGCAGTTTTTACAGAAGTGACACTGAAGCTTTCTTT.

Only a few counts were recorded for this clonotype. J is TRBJ2-1 and V is TRBV9; D unresolved. The length of the CDR3 is 13 residues. The V gene's germline CDR1 is SGDLS and CDR2 YYNGEE. V was cut by 2 bases and J by 6 bases, with 9 bases left in between. The CDR3 bases are TGTGCCAGCAGCGTCGCGAGAGCCAATGAGCAGTTCTTC. This sequence encodes CASSVARANEQFF. The variable domain in full, completed from reference TRBV9 and TRBJ2-1, reads DSGVTQTPKHLITATGQRVTLRCSPRSGDLSVYWYQQSLDQGLQFLIQYYNGEERAKGNILERFSAQQFPDLHSELNLSSLELGDSALYFCASSVARANEQFFGPGTRLTVL.

The genes are TRBV7-3 and TRBJ2-2, with 8 bases matching TRBD2. Germline values: CDR1 SGHTA, CDR2 FQGTGA. The V gene end was trimmed by 0 bases and the J gene end by 7 bases; junction bases not matched to a gene: 10. This CDR3 has 17 amino acids. In nucleotides, the CDR3 is TGTGCCAGCAGCTTAACGGGCGCGGGAGGTTTTAACGGGGAGCTGTTTTTT. It codes for CASSLTGAGGFNGELFF.